A selection of T cell receptor beta chains follows, all from one sample in a study of cytomegalovirus exposure and HLA in healthy donors. Clones were read by immunoSEQ multiplex PCR, and TCRdb kept only the in-frame ones, dropping some. Here the sample spans 100,000 to 150,000 clones, 70% to 85% being singletons. Source material: PBMCs. Receptors were obtained from a middle-aged man in good health and CMV-seronegative. CDR3s include the opening cysteine and the closing phenylalanine or tryptophan. D genes are given only for firm matches. Clone size is given for some rows only: seen once, a few or many times, or a class if the clone is expanded.

clone_size d_call j_call v_call cdr3_aa cdr3_nt
NA NA TRBJ1-5 TRBV19 CASSILQGTGQPQHF TGTGCCAGTAGTATCCTACAGGGAACGGGGCAGCCCCAGCATTTT
NA NA TRBJ2-7 TRBV7-9 CASSSYRDLSYEQYF TGTGCCAGCAGCTCATATCGGGATCTATCGTACGAGCAGTACTTC
NA NA TRBJ2-7 TRBV7-9 CASSLVVEQYF TGTGCCAGCAGCTTAGTCGTCGAGCAGTACTTC
NA NA TRBJ1-4 TRBV5-8 CASSSENRVNGEKLFF TGTGCCAGCAGTTCGGAGAACAGGGTTAATGGCGAAAAACTGTTTTTT
NA TRBD1 TRBJ2-7 TRBV5-1 CASSLRRDRAYEQYF TGCGCCAGCAGCTTACGCCGGGACAGGGCGTACGAGCAGTACTTC
NA NA TRBJ2-2 TRBV7-8 CASSMRVRYTGELFF TGTGCCAGCAGCATGCGGGTGCGCTACACCGGGGAGCTGTTTTTT
NA TRBD1 TRBJ2-7 TRBV6-1 CASSGLDRGRQYF TGTGCCAGCAGTGGGCTGGACAGGGGACGGCAGTACTTC
NA NA TRBJ2-6 TRBV30 CAWSVGSSGANVLTF TGTGCCTGGAGTGTTGGGAGCTCTGGGGCCAACGTCCTGACTTTC
NA TRBD2 TRBJ2-3 TRBV30 CAGSGGAATQYF TGTGCCGGTAGCGGGGGGGCGGCTACGCAGTATTTT
NA NA TRBJ1-4 TRBV30 CAWSRGFNEKLFF TGTGCCTGGAGTAGAGGGTTTAATGAAAAACTGTTTTTT
once TRBD1 TRBJ1-6 TRBV7-2 CASSSRLSGGSYNSPLHF TGTGCCAGCAGCTCACGACTCTCAGGGGGCTCCTATAATTCACCCCTCCACTTT
NA TRBD1 TRBJ1-2 TRBV7-9 CASSLDRGSGYTF TGTGCCAGCAGCCTGGACAGGGGGTCCGGCTACACCTTC
NA TRBD1 TRBJ1-4 TRBV4-1 CASSHPGQGKEKLFF TGCGCCAGCAGTCACCCGGGACAGGGAAAAGAAAAACTGTTTTTT
NA NA TRBJ1-1 TRBV25-1 CASSHRGFTEAFF TGTGCCAGCAGCCACAGAGGGTTCACTGAAGCTTTCTTT
NA TRBD1 TRBJ2-5 TRBV18 CASSPTGQPYQETQYF TGTGCCAGCTCACCGACGGGACAGCCGTACCAAGAGACCCAGTACTTC
NA NA TRBJ2-2 TRBV29-1 CSARTANTGELFF TGCAGCGCCCGGACAGCGAACACCGGGGAGCTGTTTTTT
NA NA TRBJ2-7 TRBV18 CASSPGQRSYEQYF TGTGCCAGCTCACCGGGCCAGAGATCCTACGAGCAGTACTTC
NA NA TRBJ1-2 TRBV30 CAWSPGQLGYGYTF TGTGCCTGGAGTCCCGGACAGCTTGGCTATGGCTACACCTTC